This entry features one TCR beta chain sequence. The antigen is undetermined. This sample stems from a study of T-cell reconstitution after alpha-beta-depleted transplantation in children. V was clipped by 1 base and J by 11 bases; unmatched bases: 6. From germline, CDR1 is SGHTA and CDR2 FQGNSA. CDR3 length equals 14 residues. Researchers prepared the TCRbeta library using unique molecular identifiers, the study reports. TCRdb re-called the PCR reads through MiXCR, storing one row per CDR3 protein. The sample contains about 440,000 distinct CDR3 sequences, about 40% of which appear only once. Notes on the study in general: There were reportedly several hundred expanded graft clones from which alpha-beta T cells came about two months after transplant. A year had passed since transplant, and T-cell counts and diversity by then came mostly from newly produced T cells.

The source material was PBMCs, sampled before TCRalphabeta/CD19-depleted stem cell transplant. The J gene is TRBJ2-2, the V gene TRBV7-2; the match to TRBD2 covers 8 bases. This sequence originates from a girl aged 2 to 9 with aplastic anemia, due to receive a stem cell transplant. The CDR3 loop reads CASSLEGRGGELFF. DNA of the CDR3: TGTGCCAGCAGCTTAGAAGGCCGGGGGGGAGAGCTGTTTTTT.